This TCR beta chain emerged from a study of beta chain features in type 1 diabetes. Germline V gene data show CDR1 as MGHDK and CDR2 as SYGVNS. With 10 bases removed from V and 4 bases from J, the gap between germline ends came to 10 bases. The CDR3 covers 11 residues. Every bit of the isolated RNA underwent reverse transcription, so sequencing read expressed TCRB transcripts. TCRdb's copy holds only in-frame clones and misses some; the assay was immunoSEQ multiplex PCR. The sample contains 900,000 or so clones, roughly 15% of which appear only once. The chain uses TRBV25-1 and TRBJ2-5; D remains ambiguous. The TCR originated in a young woman in good health. Sequencing was done on a sample of naive CD4+ T cells from blood. CDR3 protein: CATSIGETQYF. For the CDR3, the DNA is TGTGCCACCTCGATCGGAGAGACCCAGTACTTC.